This T cell receptor beta chain appears in the sequencing data of a study of radiotherapy plus CTLA-4 blockade in lung cancer. This table comes from immunoSEQ multiplex PCR, and its TCRdb copy is limited to in-frame clones, with some not included. The data hold tens of thousands of clones, with 82% observed a single time. CDR3 length equals 14 residues. The V gene end was trimmed by 4 bases and the J gene end by 2 bases; junction bases not matched to a gene: 7. Per the germline V gene, CDR1 is SQVTM and CDR2 is ANQGSEA. Sequencing used peripheral blood, obtained from a patient treated with radiotherapy plus ipilimumab. The TCR originated in a human donor with non-small cell lung cancer that progressed on radiotherapy plus ipilimumab. This chain connects TRBV29-1 to TRBJ2-5; 7 bases are shared with TRBD1. CDR3 coding DNA: TGCAGCGTTGTAGGGAGACAGGGTCAAGAGACCCAGTACTTC. Amino acid sequence: CSVVGRQGQETQYF.